Listed here are 32 T cell receptor beta chains from one sample, sequenced in a study of T cells in localized non-small cell lung cancer. The protocol was immunoSEQ multiplex PCR, while the TCRdb copy is restricted to in-frame clones and leaves out a portion. The table lists approximately 150,000 clones, 80% to 90% of them singletons, with over 1.5% in the top ten. The sample here was peripheral blood, taken before any cancer treatment. The receptor set was obtained from a female donor at least 60 years old with stage I lung adenocarcinoma.

The V call is TRBV9, the J call TRBJ1-2; D possibly corresponds to TRBD1 (5 bases). CDR1 SGDLS and CDR2 YYNGEE come from the germline V gene. V gave up 7 bases and J gave up 4 bases, with 17 bases separating them. This CDR3 has 14 amino acids. The CDR3 DNA follows: TGTGCCAGCGGCAGGCCGGGGGAATTCTATGGCTACACCTTC. Translated: CASGRPGEFYGYTF.

This clone was observed a few times. This sequence joins TRBV19 and TRBJ1-1; possibly TRBD1 for D (5 bases). Germline CDR1 is LNHDA and CDR2 is SQIVND (reference sequence). V dropped 3 bases and J dropped 1 base, with 9 bases sitting between them. CDR3 length: 14 amino acids. Here the CDR3 DNA reads TGTGCCAGTAGTATCGGAAGGGGGAACACTGAAGCTTTCTTT. Residues: CASSIGRGNTEAFF.

This chain joins TRBV5-6 and TRBJ2-5; D is unresolved. Per germline, CDR1 SGHDT and CDR2 YYEEEE. The ends were cut back, 0 bases at V and 2 bases at J, with 8 bases in the middle. The CDR3 is 14 residues long. The CDR3 loop reads CASSLAGRQETQYF. DNA for the CDR3: TGTGCCAGCAGCTTGGCCGGCAGGCAAGAGACCCAGTACTTC.

The chain employs TRBV5-6 and TRBJ2-5; D is possibly TRBD2 (6 bases). V was cut by 2 bases and J by 5 bases, with 16 bases left in between. CDR1 is SGHDT and CDR2 is YYEEEE in the germline V gene. The CDR3 loop spans 15 amino acids. The CDR3 coding sequence is TGTGCCAGCAGCTTAGATCTGGCGGCGGGGGAGACCCAGTACTTC. Its translation: CASSLDLAAGETQYF.

CDR3 sequence: CASTLGSGRSYQETQYF. DNA for the CDR3: TGTGCCAGCACCTTGGGTAGCGGGAGATCCTACCAAGAGACCCAGTACTTC. This chain connects TRBV7-6 to TRBJ2-5; 9 bases agree with TRBD2. The ends lost 7 bases at V and 0 bases at J; junction bases unmatched: 12. CDR1 and CDR2 from the germline V gene are SGHVS and FNYEAQ. This CDR3 is 17 amino acids long.

This chain connects TRBV5-1 to TRBJ1-1; D ambiguous. The CDR3 contains 14 residues. Germline V gene lookup returns CDR1 SGHRS and CDR2 YFSETQ. V was trimmed by 0 bases and J by 1 base, leaving 7 bases between them. CDR3: CASSLAAGNTEAFF. In DNA form, the CDR3 reads TGCGCCAGCAGCTTGGCAGCAGGGAACACTGAAGCTTTCTTT. Full variable domain (outside the CDR3, taken from reference TRBV5-1 and TRBJ1-1): KAGVTQTPRYLIKTRGQQVTLSCSPISGHRSVSWYQQTPGQGLQFLFEYFSETQRNKGNFPGRFSGRQFSNSRSEMNVSTLELGDSALYLCASSLAAGNTEAFFGQGTRLTVV.

This rearrangement joins TRBV5-4 to TRBJ2-5, with 7 nucleotides matching TRBD2. After removal of 0 bases from V and 2 bases from J, the junction contained 4 bases not matched to a gene. The CDR3 totals 15 residues. Germline V gene sequence: CDR1 SGHNT, CDR2 YYREEE (reference sequence). Written as DNA, the CDR3 is TGTGCCAGCAGCTTGGTCGCTAGCGGACAAGAGACCCAGTACTTC. Residues: CASSLVASGQETQYF.

The chain is built from TRBV19 and TRBJ1-5; D remains unclear. The CDR3 is 15 amino acids. V lost 4 bases and J lost 1, with 11 bases in between. CDR1 and CDR2 from the germline V gene are LNHDA and SQIVND (reference sequence). Written as DNA, the CDR3 is TGTGCCAGTAGTAATGACGGAGGGAGCAATCAGCCCCAGCATTTT. Amino acids: CASSNDGGSNQPQHF.

V is TRBV9 and J is TRBJ2-7, with 9 bases aligning to TRBD2. Germline loops: CDR1 SGDLS, CDR2 YYNGEE. V gave up 1 base and J gave up 7 bases; unmatched junction bases: 9. The CDR3 consists of 15 residues. The CDR3 protein is CASSVLASGNGEQYF. For the CDR3, the DNA is TGTGCCAGCAGCGTATTGGCTAGCGGGAATGGTGAGCAGTACTTC.

This chain joins TRBV28 and TRBJ1-3; D is unclear. Trimming pared 6 bases from V and 0 bases from J, leaving 18 bases between. This CDR3 is 17 amino acids long. Germline V gene sequence: CDR1 MDHEN, CDR2 SYDVKM. The CDR3: CASRVYRSHSSGNTIYF. The CDR3 coding sequence is TGTGCCAGCAGGGTCTATCGTTCCCATAGCTCTGGAAACACCATATATTTT.

The rearrangement joins TRBV2 to TRBJ1-4, with 8 bases identical to TRBD1. The junction had 2 bases not matched to a gene; V was cut back by 3 bases and J by 5 bases. This CDR3 is 14 amino acids long. Germline loops: CDR1 SNHLY, CDR2 FYNNEI. CDR3 region: CASSDRGLNEKLFF. The CDR3 region has the DNA TGTGCCAGCAGTGACAGGGGGCTAAATGAAAAACTGTTTTTT.

The V and J genes are TRBV11-2 and TRBJ2-5; 7 positions agree with TRBD1. V lost 6 bases and J lost 2; bases outside the gene matches: 9. The germline V gene has CDR1 SGHAT and CDR2 FQNNGV. The CDR3 runs 15 residues. The CDR3 loop reads CASSSQGGRQETQYF. CDR3 coding DNA: TGTGCCAGCAGTTCTCAAGGGGGCCGGCAAGAGACCCAGTACTTC. The complete variable domain, with remaining parts taken from reference TRBV11-2 and TRBJ2-5, reads EAGVAQSPRYKIIEKRQSVAFWCNPISGHATLYWYQQILGQGPKLLIQFQNNGVVDDSQLPKDRFSAERLKGVDSTLKIQPAKLEDSAVYLCASSSQGGRQETQYFGPGTRLLVL.

This chain connects TRBV12-5 to TRBJ2-2; possible D gene TRBD2, 7 bases. Looked up from germline, CDR1 is LGHNT and CDR2 is FRNRAP. This CDR3 is 14 amino acids long. Trimming pared 1 base from V and 6 bases from J, leaving 9 bases between. CDR3 region: CASGLEGGAGELFF. In DNA form, the CDR3 reads TGTGCTAGTGGTTTGGAAGGGGGGGCCGGGGAGCTGTTTTTT.

The chain recombines TRBV19 with TRBJ2-2, with D hard to call. This CDR3 comprises 12 residues. In germline, CDR1 is LNHDA, CDR2 SQIVND (reference sequence). The V gene lost 5 bases and the J gene lost 8 bases, with 9 bases spanning the gap. The CDR3 region has the DNA TGTGCCAGTAGTGCTCGGATTGGGGAGCTGTTTTTT. It yields the protein CASSARIGELFF.

The chain recombines TRBV27 with TRBJ1-1; perhaps TRBD1 as D (6 bases). Germline CDR1 is MNHEY and CDR2 is SMNVEV (reference sequence). V dropped 6 bases and J dropped 2 bases, with 13 bases sitting between them. This CDR3 spans 14 amino acids. CDR3 residues: CASSTGQRNTEAFF. The DNA of the CDR3 is TGTGCCAGCAGCACAGGACAGCGCAACACTGAAGCTTTCTTT.

This sequence joins TRBV11-3 and TRBJ2-3; no definite D call. Germline V gene data show CDR1 as SGHNT and CDR2 as YENEEA. This CDR3 is built from 12 residues. Trimming took off 8 bases at V and 0 bases at J, with 6 bases between the two ends. The chain's CDR3 is CASGSSTDTQYF. The CDR3 coding sequence is TGTGCCAGCGGGTCTAGCACAGATACGCAGTATTTT.

The chain joins TRBV5-1 to TRBJ1-4; D is uncertain. This CDR3 is 14 amino acids long. Germline CDR1 SGHRS, CDR2 YFSETQ. V was trimmed by 4 bases and J by 4 bases, leaving 11 bases between them. The CDR3 loop is CASSPEWGNEKLFF. In DNA form, the CDR3 reads TGCGCCAGCAGCCCGGAATGGGGTAATGAAAAACTGTTTTTT.

This clone has just one count. This chain uses TRBV18 with TRBJ2-1; D is undetermined. The germline CDR1 and CDR2 sequences are KGHSH and LQKENI. There are 14 residues in the CDR3. Trimming left V 5 bases short and J 3 bases short, with 11 bases between. The CDR3 spells CASSIQRLYNEQFF. The CDR3 region has the DNA TGTGCCAGCTCAATCCAGCGACTCTACAATGAGCAGTTCTTC.

This rearrangement joins TRBV9 to TRBJ2-3; 8 nucleotides match TRBD1. V dropped 5 bases and J dropped 4; count of bases not matched to a gene: 9. The CDR3 contains 15 residues. Germline loops: CDR1 SGDLS, CDR2 YYNGEE. CDR3 residues: CASRESGGASDTQYF. DNA for the CDR3: TGTGCCAGCAGGGAATCAGGGGGCGCATCAGATACGCAGTATTTT.

This chain connects TRBV6-1 to TRBJ2-2; 9 nucleotides agree with TRBD1. V lost 1 base to trimming and J lost 5 bases; unmatched junction nucleotides: 5. The germline V gene encodes CDR1 MNHNS and CDR2 SASEGT. This CDR3 spans 16 amino acids. This CDR3 is CASSEVGTGLTGELFF. The CDR3 DNA reads as TGTGCCAGCAGTGAAGTTGGGACAGGGTTGACCGGGGAGCTGTTTTTT.

This clone was recorded only once. This chain links TRBV14 with TRBJ2-1; the D call may be TRBD1 or TRBD2 (5 bases each). V gave up 2 bases and J gave up 12 bases, with 20 bases separating them. The CDR3 totals 15 residues. In germline, CDR1 is SGHDN, CDR2 FVKESK. The CDR3 sequence is CASSQSDWMRGLQFF. Written as DNA, the CDR3 is TGTGCCAGCAGCCAATCAGACTGGATGAGGGGCTTGCAGTTCTTC.

This chain connects TRBV5-1 to TRBJ1-3; possible D gene TRBD1, 6 bases. This CDR3 is 18 amino acids long. The germline V gene has CDR1 SGHRS and CDR2 YFSETQ. The V gene lost 2 bases and the J gene lost 0 bases, with 18 bases spanning the gap. The CDR3 region has the DNA TGCGCCAGCAGCTTCTGGGGACAAGACCAATTCTCTGGAAACACCATATATTTT. This encodes CASSFWGQDQFSGNTIYF. The full variable domain, in which reference TRBV5-1 and TRBJ1-3 provide the parts outside the CDR3, is KAGVTQTPRYLIKTRGQQVTLSCSPISGHRSVSWYQQTPGQGLQFLFEYFSETQRNKGNFPGRFSGRQFSNSRSEMNVSTLELGDSALYLCASSFWGQDQFSGNTIYFGEGSWLTVV.

The chain couples TRBV10-2 to TRBJ2-4; D is unclear. Deletions cut 8 bases from V and 7 bases from J, with 15 bases between. CDR1 is WSHSY and CDR2 is SAAADI in the germline V gene. The CDR3 has 13 amino acids. CDR3 bases: TGCGCCAGCGGCGACGGTGGAGCGAACATTCAGTACTTC. This codes for CASGDGGANIQYF.

The chain uses TRBV5-1 and TRBJ2-7; unclear D gene. The ends were cut back, 2 bases at V and 2 bases at J, with 11 bases in the middle. Germline CDR1 reads SGHRS; CDR2 reads YFSETQ. This CDR3 is 14 amino acids long. The CDR3 nucleotides read TGCGCCAGCAGCTTAACCGGGCTAACCTACGAGCAGTACTTC. Residues: CASSLTGLTYEQYF.

This chain links TRBV21-1 with TRBJ2-5; TRBD2 is the table's D call, not checked against the DNA. TRBV21-1 is designated a pseudogene. CDR3 length: 14 residues. CDR3 amino acids: CASSKGSGEETQYF. In nucleotides, the CDR3 is TGTGCCAGCAGCAAAGGCTCCGGAGAAGAGACCCAGTACTTC.

J is TRBJ2-7 and V is TRBV28; a weak D match, TRBD2 (6 bases). Germline V gene data show CDR1 as MDHEN and CDR2 as SYDVKM. The CDR3 sequence is 15 residues long. Trimming stripped 6 bases from V and 5 bases from J, with 20 bases between. CDR3 coding DNA: TGTGCCAGCAGACCGCAGGGAGGTAGACTGGACGAGCAGTACTTC. Amino acid sequence: CASRPQGGRLDEQYF.

CDR3 sequence: CASTSGRWETQYF. DNA of the CDR3: TGTGCCAGCACTAGCGGGAGGTGGGAGACCCAGTACTTC. The gene calls are TRBV2 and TRBJ2-5; TRBD2 aligns across 11 bases. The germline gives CDR1 SNHLY, CDR2 FYNNEI. The ends lost 7 bases at V and 5 bases at J; junction bases unmatched: 3. The CDR3 extends over 13 amino acids.

In its sample, this clone was seen many times. V and J are TRBV29-1 and TRBJ1-1; weak D call: TRBD1 (5 bases). Trimming removed 4 bases at V and 5 bases at J, with 11 bases between. From germline, CDR1 is SQVTM and CDR2 ANQGSEA. This CDR3 is 12 amino acids long. The CDR3 nucleotides are TGCAGCGTTGCCCGGGGCGTTACTGAAGCTTTCTTT. Protein product: CSVARGVTEAFF.

The chain recombines TRBV27 with TRBJ1-5; 8 bases are shared with TRBD1. Per the germline V gene, CDR1 is MNHEY and CDR2 is SMNVEV (reference sequence). CDR3 length equals 15 residues. V gave up 5 bases and J gave up 0 bases; unmatched junction bases: 3. The CDR3 is CASSQGQVSNQPQHF. The CDR3 bases are TGTGCCAGCAGTCAGGGACAGGTTAGCAATCAGCCCCAGCATTTT.

The chain combines TRBV15 with TRBJ2-2; D unclear. Germline V gene lookup returns CDR1 LNHNV and CDR2 YYDKDF (reference sequence). V lost 0 bases and J 7 bases, leaving 12 bases between the germline ends. The length of the CDR3 is 15 residues. The CDR3 region is CATSRDRADRGELFF. Written as DNA, the CDR3 is TGTGCCACCAGCAGAGATCGGGCAGACCGCGGGGAGCTGTTTTTT.

The genes are TRBV5-1 and TRBJ2-6; D is unresolved. CDR1 SGHRS and CDR2 YFSETQ come from the germline V gene. The V and J ends lost 4 bases and 1 base respectively, with 6 bases between them. The CDR3 has 14 residues. This CDR3 is CASSGTSGANVLTF. CDR3 nucleotides: TGCGCCAGCAGCGGTACATCTGGGGCCAACGTCCTGACTTTC.

This chain joins TRBV7-9 and TRBJ1-4; D remains ambiguous. Trimming took 3 bases from V and 14 from J, leaving 16 bases between them. The CDR3 contains 13 residues. The V gene's germline CDR1 is SEHNR and CDR2 FQNEAQ (reference sequence). This CDR3 reads CASSLSGFGKLFF. Written as DNA, the CDR3 is TGTGCCAGCAGCTTGTCGGGATTCGGTAAGCTGTTTTTT.